Shown below are 5 T cell receptor beta chains from a single sample sequenced in a study of PD-1 blockade in classical Hodgkin lymphoma. Some clones are missing from TCRdb's copy, which holds only in-frame ones; the method was immunoSEQ multiplex PCR. The sample carries some 38,000 clones, over 60% recorded once. All patients experienced relapse after autologous stem cell transplantation, and brentuximab vedotin exposure was variable. Specimen: peripheral blood mononuclear cells (PBMCs), collected at baseline. Receptors originate from a human donor with classical Hodgkin lymphoma.

This clone was seen more than once but under ten times. The J gene is TRBJ2-7, the V gene TRBV7-2, with D unresolved. Per the germline V gene, CDR1 is SGHTA and CDR2 is FQGNSA. Trimming took 1 base from V and 6 from J, leaving 10 bases between them. There are 13 residues in the CDR3. The CDR3 protein is CASSLGLTIEQYF. In nucleotides, the CDR3 is TGTGCCAGCAGCTTAGGCCTGACCATCGAGCAGTACTTC.

The chain combines TRBV2 with TRBJ1-4, with 8 bases identical to TRBD1. V lost 4 bases, J lost 7 bases, and 8 bases stayed unmatched. The CDR3 loop spans 15 amino acids. Germline CDR1 and CDR2: SNHLY and FYNNEI. CDR3 sequence reads: CASSGQGARSEKLFF. The CDR3 nucleotides read TGTGCCAGCAGTGGTCAGGGGGCGCGAAGTGAAAAACTGTTTTTT.

This clone has only a few counts. The chain uses TRBV7-9 and TRBJ1-1; D gene uncertain. Per the germline V gene, CDR1 is SEHNR and CDR2 is FQNEAQ (reference sequence). This CDR3 has 13 amino acids. V was clipped by 1 base and J by 6 bases, with 9 bases between them. For the CDR3, the DNA is TGTGCCAGCAGCTTAGTAGAGGCGGCTGAAGCTTTCTTT. Translated, it gives CASSLVEAAEAFF.

This rearrangement joins TRBV5-1 to TRBJ2-2; D is unclear. Germline CDR1 SGHRS, CDR2 YFSETQ. V lost 0 bases, J lost 6 bases, and 6 bases lay in between. The CDR3 contains 13 residues. The CDR3 spells CASSLDGSGELFF. The CDR3 nucleotides are TGCGCCAGCAGCTTGGATGGGTCCGGGGAGCTGTTTTTT.

The V and J genes are TRBV29-1 and TRBJ2-7; the D is unclear. Germline assignment: CDR1 SQVTM and CDR2 ANQGSEA. CDR3 length equals 11 residues. Trimming took 1 base from V and 10 from J, leaving 11 bases between them. CDR3 residues: CSVEGGLVQYF. The CDR3 bases are TGCAGCGTTGAAGGAGGTCTCGTACAGTACTTC.